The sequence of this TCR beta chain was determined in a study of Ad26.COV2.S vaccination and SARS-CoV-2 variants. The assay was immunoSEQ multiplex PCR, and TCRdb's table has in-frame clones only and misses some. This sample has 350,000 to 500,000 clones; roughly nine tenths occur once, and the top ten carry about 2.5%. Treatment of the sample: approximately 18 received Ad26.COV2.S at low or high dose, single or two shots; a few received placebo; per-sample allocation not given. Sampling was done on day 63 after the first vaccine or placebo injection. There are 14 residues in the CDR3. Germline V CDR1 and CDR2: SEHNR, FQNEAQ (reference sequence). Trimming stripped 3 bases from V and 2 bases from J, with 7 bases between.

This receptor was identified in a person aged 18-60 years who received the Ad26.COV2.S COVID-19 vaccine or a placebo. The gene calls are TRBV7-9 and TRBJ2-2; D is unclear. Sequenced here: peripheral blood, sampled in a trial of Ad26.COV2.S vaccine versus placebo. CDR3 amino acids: CASSFLRNTGELFF. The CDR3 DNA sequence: TGTGCCAGCAGCTTTCTTAGAAACACCGGGGAGCTGTTTTTT. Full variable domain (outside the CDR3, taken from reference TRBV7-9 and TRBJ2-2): DTGVSQNPRHKITKRGQNVTFRCDPISEHNRLYWYRQTLGQGPEFLTYFQNEAQLEKSRLLSDRFSAERPKGSFSTLEIQRTEQGDSAMYLCASSFLRNTGELFFGEGSRLTVL.